One and the same sample provided the 27 T cell receptor beta chains below, sequenced in a study of blood T cell repertoires in COVID-19. Here immunoSEQ multiplex PCR was the method, and the copy in TCRdb shows in-frame clones only, minus some. This table holds about 80,000 clones, more than 60% found once. Sequences were obtained from peripheral blood. Receptors originate from a human donor in a cohort sampled during active COVID-19.

This clone was detected only once. The rearrangement links TRBV2 to TRBJ2-6; D is possibly TRBD1 (6 bases). The germline V gene encodes CDR1 SNHLY and CDR2 FYNNEI. The CDR3 has 16 residues. V was pared by 7 bases and J by 0 bases, with 13 bases between. The CDR3 DNA is TGTGCCAGCACCCCAGGGGCCGTCTCTGGGGCCAACGTCCTGACTTTC. It codes for CASTPGAVSGANVLTF.

A word on this clone: A junction end diverges from the germline sequence, so it may reflect a read error. As DNA, the CDR3 is TGTGCCAGCAGGTTAGAGGGGGGGGACAATGAGCAGTTCTTC. It specifies CASRLEGGDNEQFF. V gene TRBV7-6 combines with J gene TRBJ2-1, with D perhaps TRBD2 (7 bases). This CDR3 spans 14 amino acids. From germline, CDR1 is SGHVS and CDR2 FNYEAQ.

CDR3 nucleotide sequence: TGTGCCAGCAGCCCGGCGGGGGGGGCTGCGGGAAATTCACCCCTCCACTTT. It translates to CASSPAGGAAGNSPLHF. The chain employs TRBV7-8 and TRBJ1-6, with D possibly matching TRBD1 (6 bases). This CDR3 spans 17 amino acids. CDR1 SGHVS and CDR2 FQNEAQ come from the germline V gene. Between the trimmed V and J ends, which lost 5 bases and 7 bases, there was a span of 21 bases.

The V gene is TRBV4-1, the J gene TRBJ2-3, with 7 nucleotides matching TRBD2. V shed 0 bases and J 5 bases; nucleotides not matched to a gene: 11. Germline CDR1 is MGHRA and CDR2 is YSYEKL. The CDR3 runs 17 residues. The CDR3 coding sequence is TGCGCCAGCAGCCAAGAGGCGGGCGGGAGTAATATAGATACGCAGTATTTT. It specifies CASSQEAGGSNIDTQYF.

J is TRBJ2-1 and V is TRBV7-2; 7 bases match TRBD2. Trimming took 8 bases from V and 7 from J; bases not matched to a gene: 20. Germline CDR1 and CDR2: SGHTA and FQGNSA. This CDR3 contains 17 residues. As DNA, the CDR3 is TGTGCCAGCGGCAATAGGGAGGTCGGGAGGCAGCAGAATGAGCAGTTCTTC. This encodes CASGNREVGRQQNEQFF.

Points on this clone: Its ends do not fully match the called genes, so a read error is possible. This chain uses TRBV19 with TRBJ1-1; D may be TRBD1 (5 bases). CDR3 length equals 16 residues. Germline V gene sequence: CDR1 LNHDA, CDR2 SQIVND (reference sequence). The CDR3 sequence: CVSSTVGAARNTEAFF. CDR3 sequence (DNA): TGTGTCAGTAGTACGGTTGGGGCAGCACGGAACACTGAAGCTTTCTTT.

A word on this clone: One junction end disagrees with the germline gene, perhaps due to a read error. The J gene is TRBJ1-1, the V gene TRBV12-3 or TRBV12-4, with TRBD1 matching over 7 bases. CDR3 length: 11 residues. The CDR3 DNA reads as TGTGCCAGCAGTTTAGAGGGGGCGAGAGTCTTT. It encodes CASSLEGARVF.

This clone was counted only a few times. The gene calls are TRBV7-9 and TRBJ2-6; D is possibly TRBD2 (5 bases). V was clipped by 5 bases and J by 4 bases, with 6 bases between them. The germline V gene has CDR1 SEHNR and CDR2 FQNEAQ (reference sequence). This CDR3 is built from 13 residues. CDR3 loop: CASSRGGANVLTF. The CDR3 DNA reads as TGTGCCAGCAGCCGCGGGGGGGCCAACGTCCTGACTTTC.

Only a few counts were recorded for this clone. The V and J genes are TRBV3-1 (or the pseudogene TRBV3-2) and TRBJ2-7; no clear D gene. The CDR3 sequence is 12 residues long. Germline CDR1 reads LGHDT; CDR2 reads YNNKEL (reference sequence). V lost 4 bases, J lost 4 bases, and 8 bases lay in between. Here the CDR3 reads CASSPNCYEQYV. DNA for the CDR3: TGTGCCAGCAGCCCCAACTGTTACGAGCAGTACGTC.

This clone was seen only a few times. This rearrangement joins TRBV6-6 to TRBJ2-7, with 10 bases identical to TRBD1. The CDR3 is 15 amino acids. The germline V gene has CDR1 MNHNY and CDR2 SVGAGI (reference sequence). Losses at the gene ends were 0 bases for V and 5 bases for J; bases not matched to a gene: 4. In DNA, the CDR3 is TGTGCCAGCAGTTACTCGGGGACAGGGGAGAACGAGCAGTACGTC. It encodes CASSYSGTGENEQYV.

This chain links TRBV6-5 with TRBJ2-5; a possible D gene is TRBD1 (6 bases). Germline CDR1 MNHEY, CDR2 SVGAGI. CDR3 length equals 12 residues. The CDR3 nucleotides are TGTGCTACTATGGCAGGGGAAGAGACCCAGTACTTC. This codes for CATMAGEETQYF.

The rearrangement uses TRBV5-1 and TRBJ2-7; no definite D call. The CDR3 runs to 15 residues. V was shortened by 0 bases and J by 2 bases, with 12 bases between the two germline ends. The germline V gene has CDR1 SGHRS and CDR2 YFSETQ. The CDR3, as DNA: TGCGCCAGCAGCTTGGGGGCCACGGCTACCTACGAGCAGTACTTC. Translating gives CASSLGATATYEQYF. Full variable domain (rest looked up from reference TRBV5-1 and TRBJ2-7): KAGVTQTPRYLIKTRGQQVTLSCSPISGHRSVSWYQQTPGQGLQFLFEYFSETQRNKGNFPGRFSGRQFSNSRSEMNVSTLELGDSALYLCASSLGATATYEQYFGPGTRLTVT.

The chain carries TRBV2 and TRBJ1-1; D call uncertain. The CDR3 contains 12 residues. V was clipped by 1 base and J by 7 bases, with 7 bases between them. In germline, CDR1 is SNHLY, CDR2 FYNNEI. The CDR3 spells CASSEEQVEAFF. CDR3 DNA: TGTGCCAGCAGTGAAGAACAAGTTGAAGCTTTCTTT.

The CDR3 here is CASSPTSGGEQFF. The DNA of the CDR3 is TGTGCCAGCTCACCGACTAGCGGGGGCGAGCAGTTCTTC. The rearrangement links TRBV18 to TRBJ2-1, with TRBD2 identical over 12 bases. Per germline, CDR1 KGHSH and CDR2 LQKENI. Losses at the gene ends were 3 bases for V and 10 bases for J; bases not matched to a gene: 1. This CDR3 contains 13 residues. The full variable domain, rest sourced from reference TRBV18 and TRBJ2-1, is NAGVMQNPRHLVRRRGQEARLRCSPMKGHSHVYWYRQLPEEGLKFMVYLQKENIIDESGMPKERFSAEFPKEGPSILRIQQVVRGDSAAYFCASSPTSGGEQFFGPGTRLTVL.

Here the CDR3 reads CASSQVLGTAPYEQYF. The CDR3 DNA is TGTGCCAGCAGCCAAGTACTCGGAACAGCCCCCTACGAGCAGTACTTC. This chain connects TRBV4-2 to TRBJ2-7; D gene ambiguous. V was clipped by 1 base and J by 2 bases, with 15 bases between them. Germline lookup yields CDR1 LGHNA and CDR2 YNFKEQ. The CDR3 has 16 amino acids.

The V and J genes are TRBV18 and TRBJ1-4, with 9 positions matching TRBD1. Germline V CDR1 and CDR2: KGHSH, LQKENI. The CDR3 sequence is 14 residues long. V gave up 3 bases and J gave up 6 bases; unmatched junction bases: 2. The CDR3, as DNA: TGTGCCAGCTCACCGGACAGGGGACATGAAAAACTGTTTTTT. Amino acids: CASSPDRGHEKLFF. Variable domain in full (rest from reference TRBV18 and TRBJ1-4): NAGVMQNPRHLVRRRGQEARLRCSPMKGHSHVYWYRQLPEEGLKFMVYLQKENIIDESGMPKERFSAEFPKEGPSILRIQQVVRGDSAAYFCASSPDRGHEKLFFGSGTQLSVL.

This clone has a single count. This chain joins TRBV4-1 and TRBJ1-4; TRBD1 matches 7 bases. Trimming cost V 0 bases and J 3 bases; bases outside gene matches: 7. The germline V gene has CDR1 MGHRA and CDR2 YSYEKL. CDR3 size: 17 residues. CDR3 sequence reads: CASSQDQLTGANEKLFF. CDR3 coding DNA: TGCGCCAGCAGCCAAGACCAACTTACAGGGGCTAATGAAAAACTGTTTTTT.

The V and J genes are TRBV9 and TRBJ1-1; D possibly corresponds to TRBD1 (6 bases). The germline V gene has CDR1 SGDLS and CDR2 YYNGEE. V lost 3 bases to trimming and J lost 4 bases, with 10 bases between them. This CDR3 has 13 amino acids. The CDR3 DNA sequence: TGTGCCAGCAGCGCATCAGGGGCCACTGAAGCTTTCTTT. Translation: CASSASGATEAFF.

The J gene is TRBJ2-3, the V gene TRBV9, with TRBD2 matching over 11 bases. The V gene's germline CDR1 is SGDLS and CDR2 YYNGEE. The CDR3 extends over 17 amino acids. The ends lost 0 bases at V and 5 bases at J; junction bases unmatched: 8. The CDR3 spells CASSVGGSGGAIDTQYF. CDR3 DNA: TGTGCCAGCAGCGTAGGTGGTAGCGGGGGGGCCATAGATACGCAGTATTTT.

This chain uses TRBV11-3 with TRBJ2-7; the D gene is possibly TRBD2 (5 bases). V lost 3 bases and J lost 2, with 11 bases in between. The CDR3 is made up of 14 amino acids. Germline CDR1 and CDR2: SGHNT and YENEEA. The chain's CDR3 is CASSFAGPTYEQYV. CDR3 nucleotide sequence: TGTGCCAGCAGCTTTGCGGGCCCTACCTACGAGCAGTACGTC.

This chain uses TRBV21-1 with TRBJ1-2. TRBV21-1 is labeled a pseudogene. CDR3 size: 12 residues. CDR3 sequence reads: CASSLGGCGYTF. Here the CDR3 DNA reads TGTGCCAGCAGCCTTGGAGGGTGTGGCTACACCTTC.

The rearrangement uses TRBV7-9 and TRBJ1-1; 11 nucleotides align to TRBD1. CDR3 size: 16 residues. V shed 5 bases, J shed 4 bases, and the junction held 9 bases outside the gene matches. Germline CDR1 reads SEHNR; CDR2 reads FQNEAQ (reference sequence). This CDR3 is CASSHGQGARGTEAFF. CDR3 in DNA: TGTGCCAGCAGCCACGGACAGGGGGCGCGGGGCACTGAAGCTTTCTTT.

The genes are TRBV6-1 and TRBJ2-3, with 11 bases that match TRBD2. The ends lost 4 bases at V and 0 bases at J; junction bases unmatched: 3. Germline V gene data show CDR1 as MNHNS and CDR2 as SASEGT. The CDR3 totals 16 residues. The CDR3 is CASSGGLAVSTDTQYF. In nucleotides, the CDR3 is TGTGCCAGCAGTGGGGGACTAGCGGTTAGCACAGATACGCAGTATTTT.

This sequence joins TRBV7-8 and TRBJ2-7; the match to TRBD2 covers 11 bases. Germline CDR1 SGHVS, CDR2 FQNEAQ. The CDR3 has 14 amino acids. After removal of 0 bases from V and 6 bases from J, the junction contained 1 base not matched to a gene. This CDR3 is CASSLAGLAGEQYV. The CDR3 DNA follows: TGTGCCAGCAGCTTAGCCGGACTAGCGGGCGAGCAGTACGTC.

The chain carries TRBV25-1 and TRBJ2-3; 8 nucleotides line up with TRBD1. The V gene end was trimmed by 3 bases and the J gene end by 4 bases; junction bases not matched to a gene: 9. This CDR3 has 16 residues. Germline loops: CDR1 MGHDK, CDR2 SYGVNS. CDR3 residues: CASSDPLAGGADTQYF. The CDR3 DNA reads as TGTGCCAGCAGTGATCCGTTAGCAGGGGGCGCAGATACGCAGTATTTT.

V usage is TRBV2 and J usage is TRBJ1-5; weak D call: TRBD1 (5 bases). Germline V gives CDR1 SNHLY, CDR2 FYNNEI. There are 16 residues in the CDR3. Trimming pared 4 bases from V and 2 bases from J, leaving 15 bases between. The CDR3 sequence is CASSGVWGDGNQPQHF. CDR3 bases: TGTGCCAGCAGTGGCGTTTGGGGGGATGGCAATCAGCCCCAGCATTTT. The full variable domain, with the rest looked up from reference TRBV2 and TRBJ1-5, is EPEVTQTPSHQVTQMGQEVILRCVPISNHLYFYWYRQILGQKVEFLVSFYNNEISEKSEIFDDQFSVERPDGSNFTLKIRSTKLEDSAMYFCASSGVWGDGNQPQHFGDGTRLSIL.

The chain recombines TRBV15 with TRBJ1-5; D not certain. Per germline, CDR1 LNHNV and CDR2 YYDKDF (reference sequence). Trimming took 8 bases from V and 7 from J, leaving 15 bases between them. This CDR3 spans 13 amino acids. The chain's CDR3 is CATSSSPQQPQHF. The CDR3 region has the DNA TGTGCCACCTCCTCAAGTCCCCAGCAGCCCCAGCATTTT.